This is a list of T cell receptor beta chains from one sample in a study of CD8+CD57+ T cells in acquired aplastic anemia. A single record per CDR3 protein comes from TCRdb applying MiXCR to the reads. There are under 40,000 distinct CDR3 sequences in the sample; around 82% occur only once, and 22% lies in the top ten. Sample: sorted CD4+, CD8+, or CD8+CD57+ T cells (not recorded which) from PBMCs. Source of these receptors: a human donor in good health, serving as a control. Each CDR3 is given with its conserved first and last residue. D genes are given only for firm matches. Clone size is given for some rows only: seen once, a few or many times, or a class if the clone is expanded.

v_call: TRBV7-6
clone_size: .
j_call: TRBJ2-5
d_call: .
cdr3_nt: TGTGCCAGCAGCCAAGATCGAATGGAAGGAGAGACCCAGTACTTC
cdr3_aa: CASSQDRMEGETQYF

v_call: TRBV10-3
clone_size: .
j_call: TRBJ2-7
d_call: .
cdr3_nt: TGTGCCATCAGCCCCGGCTACGAGCAGTACTTC
cdr3_aa: CAISPGYEQYF

v_call: TRBV20-1
clone_size: .
j_call: TRBJ2-3
d_call: .
cdr3_nt: TGCAGTGCTAGATCTGGGACAAGCACAGATACGCAGTATTTT
cdr3_aa: CSARSGTSTDTQYF

v_call: TRBV5-5
clone_size: .
j_call: TRBJ1-2
d_call: .
cdr3_nt: TGTGCCAGCAGCCGGCTACTAAACTATGGCTACACCTTC
cdr3_aa: CASSRLLNYGYTF

v_call: TRBV27
clone_size: .
j_call: TRBJ2-3
d_call: TRBD2
cdr3_nt: TGTGCCAGCCCCCCAAGTCGGCGGGGGGGCACAGATACGCAGTATTTT
cdr3_aa: CASPPSRRGGTDTQYF

v_call: TRBV19
clone_size: few
j_call: TRBJ1-1
d_call: TRBD1
cdr3_nt: TGTGCCAGTAGTATTAGCGGGACAGGGATCATGAACACTGAAGCTTTCTTT
cdr3_aa: CASSISGTGIMNTEAFF

v_call: TRBV29-1
clone_size: .
j_call: TRBJ1-2
d_call: .
cdr3_nt: TGCAGCGTTGAAGATCGGGAGTGGGACGGCTACACCTTC
cdr3_aa: CSVEDREWDGYTF

v_call: TRBV7-2
clone_size: once
j_call: TRBJ1-2
d_call: .
cdr3_nt: TGTGCCAGCAGCCCCGTTTTGGCTGGCTATGGCTACACCTTC
cdr3_aa: CASSPVLAGYGYTF

v_call: TRBV19
clone_size: .
j_call: TRBJ2-2
d_call: .
cdr3_nt: TGTGCCAGTAGTACGTGCATGAACACCGGGGAGCTGTTTTTT
cdr3_aa: CASSTCMNTGELFF

v_call: TRBV24-1
clone_size: .
j_call: TRBJ2-2
d_call: .
cdr3_nt: TGTGCCACCAGTGACCGGGACCACACCGGGGAGCTGTTTTTT
cdr3_aa: CATSDRDHTGELFF